This T cell receptor (beta chain) was sequenced for a study of shared clonotypes between healthy human individuals. Findings and caveats of the study: A reduction in generation probabilities was seen for non-shared clonotypes relative to those shared by all four donors. Donors were few, which limited the genetic and exposure-history diversity represented.

This clone was detected once. Antigen unknown. The study separated CD4+ cells into CD45RA+ naive and CD45RA-negative memory subsets. Between the trimmed V and J ends, which lost 1 base and 0 bases, there was a span of 5 bases. Germline values: CDR1 SGHDT, CDR2 YYEEEE. The CDR3 sequence is 14 residues long. Profiled with immunoSEQ multiplex PCR; TCRdb holds only in-frame clones, not every one. The profile covers about 1.5 million clones, with roughly 96% appearing a single time and roughly 1.2% taken by the ten largest. The receptor was derived from a man younger than 45 in good health. J is TRBJ1-3 and V is TRBV5-6, with a weak D call TRBD1 (5 bases). Sequencing input: naive CD4+ T cells sorted from blood. Described subset: CD45RA+ positively selected. The CDR3 sequence is CASSLTGSGNTIYF. CDR3 coding DNA: TGTGCCAGCAGCTTGACAGGCTCTGGAAACACCATATATTTT.